This passage covers 19 T cell receptor beta chains from one sample sequenced in a study of CXCR3-negative and CXCR3-positive naive CD8 T cells (dated by TCRdb to 2018 to 2020). Sequencer: NextSeq 550. The Human TCR Profiling Kit (MiLaboratory) was used to make UMI-labeled 5' RACE TRB cDNA libraries. The reads underwent TCRdb reprocessing, giving one record for each CDR3 protein sequence and no DNA. This sample's table lists tens of thousands of distinct CDR3 sequences. The leading ten clones occupy less than 5% of the sample. Material: naive CXCR3- CD8+ T cells from blood. This sample's cell subset or site label indicates: CD45RO-CCR7+CD27+CD95- naive CD8+ T cells lacking CXCR3 (TNR3-). These receptors were collected from a human donor in good health. Some clones in this sample may be carry-over from other donors' samples.

The CDR3 sequence is CSGVGQGPAKNIQYF. The genes are TRBV29-1 and TRBJ2-4; TCRdb designates TRBD1, a call that cannot be tested without DNA. This CDR3 is built from 15 residues. Germline V gives CDR1 SQVTM, CDR2 ANQGSEA.

The rearrangement joins TRBV12-3 or TRBV12-4 to TRBJ2-7; TCRdb indicates TRBD2, and absent DNA this call remains unverified. This CDR3 comprises 15 residues. The CDR3 loop reads CASSATSGGRGEQYF.

The rearrangement links TRBV27 to TRBJ2-1; the D call from TCRdb, TRBD1, cannot be confirmed without DNA. There are 17 residues in the CDR3. Germline assignment: CDR1 MNHEY and CDR2 SMNVEV (reference sequence). The CDR3 here is CASTDDPGYGGDNEQFF.

V usage is TRBV7-6 and J usage is TRBJ1-1; TCRdb proposes TRBD1, but this gene call is untestable without DNA. Germline lookup yields CDR1 SGHVS and CDR2 FNYEAQ. The CDR3 covers 15 residues. The CDR3 is CASSVNREMNTEAFF.

The V call is TRBV7-2, the J call TRBJ2-7; TCRdb returns TRBD1, unconfirmable since there is no DNA. Germline values: CDR1 SGHTA, CDR2 FQGNSA. This CDR3 has 15 amino acids. The CDR3 region is CASSLARGQGYEQYF.

The chain is built from TRBV29-1 and TRBJ1-1; TCRdb reports TRBD1, a call that lacks DNA to check it against. Germline V gene lookup returns CDR1 SQVTM and CDR2 ANQGSEA. CDR3 length: 13 amino acids. CDR3 amino acids: CSALRVDDTEAFF.

The chain recombines TRBV7-9 with TRBJ1-1. Germline CDR1 reads SEHNR; CDR2 reads FQNEAQ (reference sequence). The CDR3 has 13 residues. The CDR3 sequence: CASSPVGALKTFF.

The chain links TRBV7-2 to TRBJ2-1. CDR3 length: 12 amino acids. From germline, CDR1 is SGHTA and CDR2 FQGNSA. CDR3 sequence reads: CASSLAVYEQFF.

This clonotype is classed as medium-sized by frequency. This rearrangement joins TRBV12-3 or TRBV12-4 to TRBJ2-7. The length of the CDR3 is 12 residues. The CDR3 region is CASSGLSYEQYF.

The chain joins TRBV12-3 or TRBV12-4 to TRBJ1-2; no DNA is available, so the TRBD1 call from TCRdb remains unchecked. The CDR3 consists of 16 residues. Here the CDR3 reads CASSNKPGPNNYGYTF.

The chain recombines TRBV28 with TRBJ2-1; the D call of TRBD1 rests on TCRdb alone, since no DNA is present to check it. This CDR3 is 13 amino acids long. From germline, CDR1 is MDHEN and CDR2 SYDVKM. The CDR3 protein is CASSLTAYNEQFF. Together with reference TRBV28 and TRBJ2-1, the CDR3 gives the full variable domain: DVKVTQSSRYLVKRTGEKVFLECVQDMDHENMFWYRQDPGLGLRLIYFSYDVKMKEKGDIPEGYSVSREKKERFSLILESASTNQTSMYLCASSLTAYNEQFFGPGTRLTVL.

The V gene is TRBV29-1, the J gene TRBJ1-1. The CDR3 loop spans 12 amino acids. Germline V CDR1 and CDR2: SQVTM, ANQGSEA. The CDR3 sequence: CSVKTLNTEAFF.

V usage is TRBV7-9 and J usage is TRBJ1-5; the D call from TCRdb, TRBD1, cannot be confirmed without DNA. The germline gives CDR1 SEHNR, CDR2 FQNEAQ (reference sequence). The CDR3 length is 15 residues. The CDR3 sequence: CASSLGQYSNQPQHF. The full variable domain, its missing parts supplied by reference TRBV7-9 and TRBJ1-5, is DTGVSQNPRHKITKRGQNVTFRCDPISEHNRLYWYRQTLGQGPEFLTYFQNEAQLEKSRLLSDRFSAERPKGSFSTLEIQRTEQGDSAMYLCASSLGQYSNQPQHFGDGTRLSIL.

J is TRBJ2-3 and V is TRBV28; with no DNA, the TCRdb D assignment of TRBD2 cannot be verified. Germline CDR1 and CDR2: MDHEN and SYDVKM. This CDR3 is built from 15 residues. The CDR3 region is CASSYRGLVADTQYF.

The chain links TRBV29-1 to TRBJ2-5; with no DNA, the TCRdb D assignment of TRBD2 cannot be verified. The CDR3 consists of 18 residues. Germline CDR1 reads SQVTM; CDR2 reads ANQGSEA. The CDR3 region is CSVAGFVELAGHRETQYF.

The genes are TRBV7-2 and TRBJ2-7; TCRdb lists TRBD2, though no DNA is available to test this call. The CDR3 sequence is 16 residues long. Germline CDR1 and CDR2: SGHTA and FQGNSA. CDR3 region: CASSLIGLAETYEQYF.

The chain carries TRBV5-1 and TRBJ2-1; TCRdb's D call, TRBD2, is unchecked because there is no DNA. The CDR3 sequence is 12 residues long. CDR1 is SGHRS and CDR2 is YFSETQ in the germline V gene. CDR3 in amino acids: CASSPETNEQFF. The full variable domain, its missing parts supplied by reference TRBV5-1 and TRBJ2-1, is KAGVTQTPRYLIKTRGQQVTLSCSPISGHRSVSWYQQTPGQGLQFLFEYFSETQRNKGNFPGRFSGRQFSNSRSEMNVSTLELGDSALYLCASSPETNEQFFGPGTRLTVL.

The rearrangement uses TRBV7-6 and TRBJ2-6. There are 17 residues in the CDR3. From germline, CDR1 is SGHVS and CDR2 FNYEAQ. This CDR3 reads CASSLATNGPGANVLTF.

This CDR3 reads CASSQDSLALMSGNSPLHF. The chain links TRBV4-3 to TRBJ1-6. Germline V gene data show CDR1 as LGHNA and CDR2 as YSLEER. The CDR3 totals 19 residues.